This T cell receptor beta chain was identified in a study of OX40 agonist ivuxolimab in advanced cancers. About the research overall: A male proportion of 82.7% was recorded, with mean age approximately 64 years and range roughly 20 to 90. Study findings and constraints: In the 0.1-3.0 mg/kg groups, partial responders showed among the lowest expansion.

Remarks on this clone: Its antigen is currently unknown.

TCRdb keeps only in-frame clones here, not all; method: immunoSEQ multiplex PCR. Of tens of thousands of clones in the sample, approximately 85% were seen once. Any history of autoimmune disease or systemic immunosuppression disqualified patients. Deletions cut 6 bases from V and 2 bases from J, with 6 bases between. Germline V gives CDR1 SGHTA, CDR2 FQGNSA. The CDR3 runs 12 residues. The origin of this receptor is an adult with an advanced solid tumor such as melanoma, head and neck, liver or kidney cancer. Sample: CD4+ or CD8+ T cells sorted from blood, taken in a trial of the OX40 agonist ivuxolimab. The chain links TRBV7-2 to TRBJ2-3; no reliable D call. CDR3 in DNA: TGTGCCAGCAGGCCAACCACAGATACGCAGTATTTT. Translation gives CASRPTTDTQYF. Combining the CDR3 with reference TRBV7-2 and TRBJ2-3 gives the whole variable domain GAGVSQSPSNKVTEKGKDVELRCDPISGHTALYWYRQSLGQGLEFLIYFQGNSAPDKSGLPSDRFSAERTGGSVSTLTIQRTQQEDSAVYLCASRPTTDTQYFGPGTRLTVL.